The clone carrying this T cell receptor beta chain was seen ten or more times. The antigen is unknown. Preparation of the TCRbeta library involved a method that used unique molecular identifiers. MiXCR, applied by TCRdb to the PCR reads, yields one record per CDR3 protein. This repertoire shows about 580,000 distinct CDR3 sequences, 20% to 25% found once; its top ten account for 13% to 15%. The data are from a study of T-cell reconstitution after alpha-beta-depleted transplantation in children. CDR1 is DFQATT, CDR2 SNEGSKA, per germline (reference sequence). V was shortened by 0 bases and J by 9 bases, with 15 bases between the two germline ends. The CDR3 contains 14 residues. General study points: The authors attributed T-cell counts and diversity one year after transplant mostly to newly produced T cells. Reported findings indicate that, about two months after transplant, alpha-beta T cells came from several hundred expanded clones, which were derived from non-depleted graft cells.

V usage is TRBV20-1 and J usage is TRBJ1-5; D not resolved. The sequence came from a boy in the first two years of life who had a stem cell transplant for acute myeloid leukemia, so the T cells may come from the graft donor. Sequencing was performed on PBMCs, mostly from graft donor cells, taken 360 days after TCRalphabeta/CD19-depleted stem cell transplant. DNA of the CDR3: TGCAGTGCTAGAGATCCGGCCGCTCTCGTGCCCCAGCATTTT. Protein product: CSARDPAALVPQHF.